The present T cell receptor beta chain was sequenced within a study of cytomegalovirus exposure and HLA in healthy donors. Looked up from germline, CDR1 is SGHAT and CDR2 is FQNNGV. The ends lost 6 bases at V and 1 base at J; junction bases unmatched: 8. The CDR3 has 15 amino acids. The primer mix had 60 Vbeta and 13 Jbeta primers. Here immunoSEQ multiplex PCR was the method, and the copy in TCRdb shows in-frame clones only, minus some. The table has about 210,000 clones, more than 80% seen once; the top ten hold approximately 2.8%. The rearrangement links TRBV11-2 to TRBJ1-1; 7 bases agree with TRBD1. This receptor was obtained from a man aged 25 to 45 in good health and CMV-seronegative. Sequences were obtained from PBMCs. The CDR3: CASRIPGQKNTEAFF. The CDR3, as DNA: TGTGCCAGCAGAATACCGGGACAGAAGAACACTGAAGCTTTCTTT.